The entry below gives a single T cell receptor beta chain sequence along with its context. The table came from immunoSEQ multiplex PCR; TCRdb's copy has only in-frame clones and leaves some out. The sample holds under 200,000 clones, roughly 72% seen once. CDR3 length: 18 residues. J gave up 0 bases and V 0 bases, and 10 bases lay outside the gene matches. Per the germline V gene, CDR1 is SGHAT and CDR2 is FQNNGV. These data come from a study of blood T cell repertoires in COVID-19. Study information: COVID-19 samples collected from the United States, Italy and Spain covered acute and convalescent phases.

The receptor comes from a woman aged 80 or over with acute or convalescent COVID-19. The source material was peripheral blood. The rearrangement joins TRBV11-2 to TRBJ1-1; 7 bases match TRBD1. The CDR3 here is CASSLDPRQGVMNTEAFF. CDR3 DNA: TGTGCCAGCAGCTTAGATCCCCGACAGGGAGTCATGAACACTGAAGCTTTCTTT.